Presented here are 32 T cell receptor beta chains from one specimen sequenced in a study of response to subunit inactivated influenza vaccine. Via MiXCR, TCRdb re-called the RT-PCR reads, giving one row per CDR3 protein. This sample has about 570,000 distinct CDR3 sequences, with 11% found just once. The same sample was also used in a study of T cells expressing NK-cell markers. Per that study: Beta-chain TCR cDNA was generated via 5'RACE template switching with UMIs.

Here the sequenced sample was PBMCs from blood, taken on the day of vaccination. The receptors here all came from a man in his forties or fifties who received an inactivated influenza vaccine.

This clonotype occurred a few times. V usage is TRBV12-3 or TRBV12-4 and J usage is TRBJ2-5, with TRBD1 identical over 8 bases. With V trimmed by 4 bases and J by 0 bases, 4 bases remained unmatched. This CDR3 spans 15 amino acids. CDR3 amino acids: CASSSDRDYQETQYF. The CDR3 nucleotides are TGTGCCAGCAGTTCGGACAGGGACTACCAAGAGACCCAGTACTTC.

This clonotype occurred a few times. This chain uses TRBV6-2 or TRBV6-3 with TRBJ2-1; 7 bases fit TRBD1. V was pared by 3 bases and J by 3 bases, with 2 bases of the junction left unmatched. Germline values: CDR1 MNHEY, CDR2 SVGEGT. This CDR3 has 14 amino acids. The CDR3 DNA sequence: TGTGCCAGCAGTTATGGGACAGTCTACAATGAGCAGTTCTTC. It codes for CASSYGTVYNEQFF.

This clonotype was observed a handful of times. This rearrangement joins TRBV28 to TRBJ1-3, with D possibly being TRBD1 (6 bases). Germline V CDR1 and CDR2: MDHEN, SYDVKM. The CDR3 loop spans 16 amino acids. Deletions cut 3 bases from V and 2 bases from J, with 14 bases between. CDR3 in DNA: TGTGCCAGCAGTTTTACAGGGACGGGCACTGGAAACACCATATATTTT. Residues: CASSFTGTGTGNTIYF. Filled out from reference TRBV28 and TRBJ1-3, the complete variable domain reads DVKVTQSSRYLVKRTGEKVFLECVQDMDHENMFWYRQDPGLGLRLIYFSYDVKMKEKGDIPEGYSVSREKKERFSLILESASTNQTSMYLCASSFTGTGTGNTIYFGEGSWLTVV.

This clonotype was counted between two and nine times. V usage is TRBV6-2 or TRBV6-3 and J usage is TRBJ2-1; 9 bases map to TRBD2. Germline CDR1 MNHEY, CDR2 SVGEGT. J gave up 3 bases and V 0 bases, and 6 bases lay outside the gene matches. CDR3 length equals 17 residues. The CDR3 here is CASSYSTRGGGYNEQFF. DNA for the CDR3: TGTGCCAGCAGTTACTCGACGCGGGGGGGGGGCTACAATGAGCAGTTCTTC.

This clonotype occurred a few times. The chain links TRBV12-3 or TRBV12-4 to TRBJ2-3, with a tentative D call TRBD1 (5 bases). This CDR3 spans 14 amino acids. V was pared by 5 bases and J by 3 bases, with 12 bases between. CDR3 in amino acids: CASSNRQITDTQYF. In DNA, the CDR3 is TGTGCCAGCAGTAACCGACAGATAACAGATACGCAGTATTTT.

A few counts support this clonotype. This chain connects TRBV7-6 to TRBJ2-2; 7 nucleotides match TRBD2. CDR1 and CDR2 (germline): SGHVS, FNYEAQ. Trimming cost V 1 base and J 1 base; bases outside gene matches: 15. The CDR3 extends over 20 amino acids. Written as DNA, the CDR3 is TGTGCCAGCAGCTTAGAGGATCTGTCTTATGCGGGGGTGAACACCGGGGAGCTGTTTTTT. This translates into CASSLEDLSYAGVNTGELFF.

This clonotype was found a few times. J is TRBJ1-5 and V is TRBV12-3 or TRBV12-4; perhaps TRBD1 as D (5 bases). The germline V and J ends were trimmed by 3 bases and 0 bases, with 15 bases remaining between them. CDR3 length equals 17 residues. The CDR3 DNA is TGTGCCAGCAGTTTTGGGGACCGAGATAATAGCAATCAGCCCCAGCATTTT. Translation: CASSFGDRDNSNQPQHF.

This clonotype was found many times. V is TRBV5-1 and J is TRBJ2-5; D perhaps matches TRBD2 (6 bases). V lost 0 bases and J 5 bases, leaving 11 bases between the germline ends. The length of the CDR3 is 14 residues. CDR1 is SGHRS and CDR2 is YFSETQ in the germline V gene. Here the CDR3 DNA reads TGCGCCAGCAGCTTGGGGAGGGAAGAGGAGACCCAGTACTTC. Its protein is CASSLGREEETQYF.

V and J are TRBV7-2 and TRBJ1-5, with D unclear. V dropped 5 bases and J dropped 3 bases, with 8 bases sitting between them. The CDR3 loop spans 13 amino acids. Germline-derived CDR1 and CDR2 are SGHTA and FQGNSA. The DNA for the CDR3 is TGTGCCAGCAGCCCCCGGTCCAATCAGCCCCAGCATTTT. Encoded protein: CASSPRSNQPQHF. Based on the CDR3 plus reference TRBV7-2 and TRBJ1-5, the full variable domain is GAGVSQSPSNKVTEKGKDVELRCDPISGHTALYWYRQSLGQGLEFLIYFQGNSAPDKSGLPSDRFSAERTGGSVSTLTIQRTQQEDSAVYLCASSPRSNQPQHFGDGTRLSIL.

CDR3 sequence: CASSFGGGAGSYNEQFF. CDR3 DNA sequence: TGTGCCAGCAGTTTCGGCGGGGGGGCCGGCTCCTACAATGAGCAGTTCTTC. The chain links TRBV28 to TRBJ2-1; TRBD2 agrees at 9 bases. This CDR3 contains 17 residues. Germline lookup yields CDR1 MDHEN and CDR2 SYDVKM. V was pared by 3 bases and J by 0 bases, with 6 bases of the junction left unmatched.

CDR3 nucleotides: TGCGCCAGCAGCTCATCGGCGCGGGGCGCTTGCAATGAGCAGTTCTTC. It is translated as CASSSSARGACNEQFF. V usage is TRBV5-1 and J usage is TRBJ2-1; D might be TRBD2 (6 bases). CDR1 SGHRS and CDR2 YFSETQ come from the germline V gene. The CDR3 covers 16 residues. Trimming cost V 3 bases and J 6 bases, with 19 bases left between them.

This clonotype was found a few times. The genes are TRBV20-1 and TRBJ2-6; D is tentatively TRBD1 or TRBD2 (5 bases each). V was pared by 5 bases and J by 0 bases, with 11 bases between. The CDR3 loop spans 15 amino acids. CDR1 and CDR2 from the germline V gene are DFQATT and SNEGSKA (reference sequence). DNA of the CDR3: TGCAGTGCTCCCCGGGGCCTCTCTGGGGCCAACGTCCTGACTTTC. It yields the protein CSAPRGLSGANVLTF.

This clonotype was seen repeatedly, ten times or more. The CDR3 region has the DNA TGTGCCAGCAGCTTCTCAGAGGGGGAGACCCAGTACTTC. It is translated as CASSFSEGETQYF. The gene calls are TRBV12-3 or TRBV12-4 and TRBJ2-5; the D call may be TRBD1 or TRBD2 (5 bases each). This CDR3 has 13 residues. V lost 6 bases, J lost 5 bases, and 13 bases lay in between.

This clonotype was seen a handful of times. The chain is built from TRBV29-1 and TRBJ2-1, with a weak D call TRBD1 (6 bases). Trimming removed 7 bases from V and 4 bases from J, with 14 bases in between. The CDR3 contains 13 residues. CDR1 is SQVTM and CDR2 is ANQGSEA in the germline V gene. CDR3 amino acids: CSAQEQGYNEQFF. The CDR3 nucleotides read TGCAGCGCCCAAGAACAGGGTTACAATGAGCAGTTCTTC.

In this sample, this clonotype turned up a few times. The chain employs TRBV29-1 and TRBJ2-5; 10 bases line up with TRBD1. Unmatched junction bases numbered 7, after V lost 5 bases and J lost 4 bases. Germline V gene sequence: CDR1 SQVTM, CDR2 ANQGSEA. This CDR3 contains 14 residues. The CDR3 DNA reads as TGCAGCGTTCGTAGGGACAGGGGCCCAGAGACCCAGTACTTC. This sequence encodes CSVRRDRGPETQYF.

The chain has TRBV24-1 and TRBJ2-3; 10 bases fit TRBD2. The V and J ends lost 3 bases and 6 bases, in that order; junction bases with no gene match: 2. The CDR3 extends over 14 amino acids. In germline, CDR1 is KGHDR, CDR2 SFDVKD. CDR3 coding DNA: TGTGCCACCAGTGATCCTAGCGGGAGTGATACGCAGTATTTT. Translated, it gives CATSDPSGSDTQYF.

The rearrangement links TRBV27 to TRBJ2-5; TRBD2 matches at 8 bases. V gave up 5 bases and J gave up 3 bases; unmatched junction bases: 11. The germline V gene encodes CDR1 MNHEY and CDR2 SMNVEV (reference sequence). This CDR3 has 16 residues. As DNA, the CDR3 is TGTGCCAGCAGTACCCGCCTCCACGGGAGGGAAGAGACCCAGTACTTC. Protein product: CASSTRLHGREETQYF.

This clonotype has just a few counts. The chain couples TRBV30 to TRBJ2-1; D call uncertain. This CDR3 is built from 12 residues. Trimming took off 0 bases at V and 12 bases at J, with 12 bases between the two ends. In germline, CDR1 is GTSNPN, CDR2 SVGIG (reference sequence). The CDR3 here is CAWSVSSEGQFF. The DNA of the CDR3 is TGTGCCTGGAGTGTAAGTTCCGAAGGGCAGTTCTTC. The full variable domain, with the rest looked up from reference TRBV30 and TRBJ2-1, is SQTIHQWPATLVQPVGSPLSLECTVEGTSNPNLYWYRQAAGRGLQLLFYSVGIGQISSEVPQNLSASRPQDRQFILSSKKLLLSDSGFYLCAWSVSSEGQFFGPGTRLTVL.

This clonotype was detected ten times or more. The rearrangement joins TRBV7-8 to TRBJ2-3, with D possibly TRBD1 on 5 matching bases. The CDR3 is 14 residues long. The germline CDR1 and CDR2 sequences are SGHVS and FQNEAQ. Trimming left V 2 bases short and J 5 bases short, with 11 bases between. CDR3 protein: CASSLRQGGDTQYF. The CDR3 nucleotides are TGTGCCAGCAGCTTAAGGCAGGGTGGAGATACGCAGTATTTT.

This clonotype was counted a few times. This chain links TRBV29-1 with TRBJ2-1; 8 nucleotides line up with TRBD2. Germline V gene sequence: CDR1 SQVTM, CDR2 ANQGSEA. The CDR3 extends over 13 amino acids. The trim removed 7 bases at V and 6 bases at J, leaving 8 bases unmatched. Here the CDR3 reads CSALTSGSNEQFF. Here the CDR3 DNA reads TGCAGCGCGCTCACTAGCGGAAGCAATGAGCAGTTCTTC.

This chain connects TRBV5-6 to TRBJ2-3, with D perhaps given as TRBD1 or TRBD2 (6 bases each). The V and J ends lost 3 bases and 0 bases respectively, with 8 bases between them. In germline, CDR1 is SGHDT, CDR2 YYEEEE. This CDR3 has 14 residues. CDR3 nucleotides: TGTGCCAGCAGCTCGGGGGCGAGCACAGATACGCAGTATTTT. Translating it yields CASSSGASTDTQYF.

This chain connects TRBV5-1 to TRBJ2-3, with 12 positions matching TRBD2. The length of the CDR3 is 18 residues. Trimming at V came to 1 base and at J to 0 bases, leaving 6 bases not matched to a gene. The germline V gene has CDR1 SGHRS and CDR2 YFSETQ. In nucleotides, the CDR3 is TGCGCCAGCAGCTTGTTAGCTAGCGGGAGGGCAAGCACAGATACGCAGTATTTT. Encoded protein: CASSLLASGRASTDTQYF.

This clonotype was observed many times. V and J are TRBV6-1 and TRBJ2-1, with D tentatively TRBD1 or TRBD2 (5 bases each). CDR3 length: 16 residues. The V gene lost 7 bases and the J gene lost 8 bases, with 24 bases spanning the gap. From germline, CDR1 is MNHNS and CDR2 SASEGT. CDR3 loop: CASTRASGRGRDEQFF. CDR3 DNA: TGTGCCAGCACAAGGGCGTCAGGGAGAGGTAGGGATGAGCAGTTCTTC.

This clonotype was detected a few times. This rearrangement joins TRBV6-1 to TRBJ2-3; D call uncertain. V lost 7 bases to trimming and J lost 6 bases, with 14 bases between them. Germline assignment: CDR1 MNHNS and CDR2 SASEGT. The CDR3 length is 13 residues. The CDR3 DNA is TGTGCCAGCACCGAAACTGGCCCCGATACGCAGTATTTT. The encoded protein is CASTETGPDTQYF.

This clonotype has just a few counts. The chain couples TRBV7-2 to TRBJ2-1; no firm D call. This CDR3 contains 12 residues. Germline V CDR1 and CDR2: SGHTA, FQGNSA. Between the trimmed V and J ends, which lost 4 bases and 10 bases, there was a span of 11 bases. The DNA of the CDR3 is TGTGCCAGCAGCTACCTCTTAGAAGAGCAGTTCTTC. This translates into CASSYLLEEQFF.

V is TRBV4-3 and J is TRBJ2-1, with D perhaps TRBD1 (7 bases). The germline V gene encodes CDR1 LGHNA and CDR2 YSLEER. Trimming shortened V by 0 bases and J by 5 bases, and 14 bases separated the two germline ends. This CDR3 is built from 16 residues. The CDR3 DNA is TGCGCCAGCAGCCAAGAAGGCGGGACAGTAAACAATGAGCAGTTCTTC. Encoded protein: CASSQEGGTVNNEQFF.

V is TRBV6-2 or TRBV6-3 and J is TRBJ2-3; TRBD1 matches at 10 bases. J gave up 1 base and V 6 bases, and 7 bases lay outside the gene matches. The CDR3 is 16 amino acids. Germline V lookup: CDR1 MNHEY, CDR2 SVGEGT. CDR3 bases: TGTGCCAGCAGATTCGACAGGGGGCGTCGCACAGATACGCAGTATTTT. It specifies CASRFDRGRRTDTQYF.

This clonotype was observed a handful of times. The rearrangement joins TRBV18 to TRBJ2-7; either TRBD1 or TRBD2 may supply D (5 bases each). The germline V and J ends were trimmed by 2 bases and 3 bases, with 8 bases remaining between them. This CDR3 is 13 amino acids long. Germline V lookup: CDR1 KGHSH, CDR2 LQKENI. CDR3 nucleotide sequence: TGTGCCAGCTCACCAGGGGACCACTACGAGCAGTACTTC. Its translation: CASSPGDHYEQYF.

CDR3 region: CASIKFVGLAGGFDTGELFF. The CDR3 bases are TGTGCCAGCATAAAGTTCGTTGGACTAGCGGGAGGGTTCGACACCGGGGAGCTGTTTTTT. The chain has TRBV28 and TRBJ2-2; 15 nucleotides line up with TRBD2. CDR1 MDHEN and CDR2 SYDVKM come from the germline V gene. V lost 7 bases and J lost 3; bases outside the gene matches: 15. This CDR3 is built from 20 residues.

This clonotype was counted only a few times. CDR3 DNA: TGTGCCAGCAGCCAAGATCGGCACAACAATCAGCCCCAGCATTTT. Amino acids: CASSQDRHNNQPQHF. The chain carries TRBV4-2 and TRBJ1-5; no reliable D call. The CDR3 totals 15 residues. V lost 0 bases and J lost 3, with 9 bases in between. Germline V lookup: CDR1 LGHNA, CDR2 YNFKEQ.

This clonotype was counted only a few times. The chain employs TRBV24-1 and TRBJ2-3; unclear D gene. Germline CDR1 and CDR2: KGHDR and SFDVKD. V was shortened by 9 bases and J by 0 bases, with 15 bases between the two germline ends. This CDR3 region has 15 residues. In DNA form, the CDR3 reads TGTGCCACCGGACGGAGCCTATCTAGCACAGATACGCAGTATTTT. It encodes CATGRSLSSTDTQYF.

The sample holds a few counts of this clonotype. The V call is TRBV20-1, the J call TRBJ2-2; 7 nucleotides line up with TRBD2. The CDR3 is 15 amino acids. V shed 5 bases and J 0 bases; nucleotides not matched to a gene: 6. Germline V gives CDR1 DFQATT, CDR2 SNEGSKA (reference sequence). CDR3 coding DNA: TGCAGTGCTGGGGGGGGGTCTTCGAACACCGGGGAGCTGTTTTTT. Protein: CSAGGGSSNTGELFF.